The 32 T cell receptor beta chains given below trace back to one sample, sequenced in a study of shared clonotypes between healthy human individuals (dated by TCRdb to the early 2020s). CD8 naive samples were CD45RO-negative cells positively selected for CCR7, giving a CD45RA+CCR7+ population that excluded TemRA cells. Library method: the immunoSEQ multiplex PCR assay. TCRdb retrieved this table from immuneACCESS and kept in-frame rearrangements only. Not all clones are present; in checked studies, unresolved V genes account for under half, and no reason is known for the remainder. The sample contains about 680,000 clones, about 90% of them found a single time. 20% to 25% of the sample belongs to the ten largest clones. What was sequenced was naive CD8+ T cells sorted from blood. The sample's cell subset or site label, decoded: CD45RA+CCR7+. The origin of the receptors is a man aged 25 to 40 in good health.

The chain employs TRBV9 and TRBJ2-7; TRBD1 aligns across 8 bases. Per germline, CDR1 SGDLS and CDR2 YYNGEE. The CDR3 has 13 residues. Trimming cost V 7 bases and J 5 bases; bases outside gene matches: 8. The CDR3 DNA reads TGTGCCAGCGGAGGACAGGGACGCGACGAGCAGTACTTC. This codes for CASGGQGRDEQYF.

The chain has TRBV19 and TRBJ2-5; the D gene is possibly TRBD2 (5 bases). Germline values: CDR1 LNHDA, CDR2 SQIVND (reference sequence). This CDR3 has 15 residues. The germline V and J ends were trimmed by 3 bases and 7 bases, with 18 bases remaining between them. CDR3 bases: TGTGCCAGTAGTATTGAAATAGGGAGTCGGGCGACCCAGTACTTC. Its protein product is CASSIEIGSRATQYF.

The chain recombines TRBV11-2 with TRBJ2-7; D is uncertain. Deletions cut 5 bases from V and 3 bases from J, with 11 bases between. The CDR3 runs 13 residues. CDR1 and CDR2 (germline): SGHAT, FQNNGV. This chain's CDR3 is CASSPSTFYEQYF. The CDR3 DNA reads TGTGCCAGCAGCCCCTCGACCTTCTACGAGCAGTACTTC. Complete variable domain (other parts from reference TRBV11-2 and TRBJ2-7): EAGVAQSPRYKIIEKRQSVAFWCNPISGHATLYWYQQILGQGPKLLIQFQNNGVVDDSQLPKDRFSAERLKGVDSTLKIQPAKLEDSAVYLCASSPSTFYEQYFGPGTRLTVT.

This clone was seen a single time. The genes are TRBV11-2 and TRBJ1-1, with unresolved D. The germline V gene has CDR1 SGHAT and CDR2 FQNNGV. The CDR3 contains 13 residues. V lost 5 bases, J lost 3 bases, and 10 bases lay in between. The CDR3 loop reads CASSRGIDTEAFF. In DNA, the CDR3 is TGTGCCAGCAGCCGAGGGATTGACACTGAAGCTTTCTTT.

The chain couples TRBV27 to TRBJ2-5; the D gene is possibly TRBD1 (5 bases). The CDR3 loop spans 14 amino acids. Trimming left V 2 bases short and J 4 bases short, with 11 bases between. Germline-derived CDR1 and CDR2 are MNHEY and SMNVEV (reference sequence). The CDR3 bases are TGTGCCAGCAGTTTAACCAGGGCTGGAGAGACCCAGTACTTC. Its protein is CASSLTRAGETQYF.

This chain uses TRBV7-9 with TRBJ1-2; D might be TRBD1 (6 bases). V lost 4 bases and J 4 bases, leaving 13 bases between the germline ends. The CDR3 extends over 14 amino acids. Per the germline V gene, CDR1 is SEHNR and CDR2 is FQNEAQ (reference sequence). The CDR3 region is CASSSGDHPYGYTF. CDR3 coding DNA: TGTGCCAGCAGCTCAGGGGACCACCCCTATGGCTACACCTTC. The full variable domain, rest sourced from reference TRBV7-9 and TRBJ1-2, is DTGVSQNPRHKITKRGQNVTFRCDPISEHNRLYWYRQTLGQGPEFLTYFQNEAQLEKSRLLSDRFSAERPKGSFSTLEIQRTEQGDSAMYLCASSSGDHPYGYTFGSGTRLTVV.

V usage is TRBV7-9 and J usage is TRBJ2-5, with D perhaps TRBD1 (6 bases). Germline CDR1 SEHNR, CDR2 FQNEAQ (reference sequence). Trimming removed 4 bases from V and 5 bases from J, with 20 bases in between. The CDR3 loop spans 16 amino acids. CDR3 region: CASSSRVGQRTETQYF. Written as DNA, the CDR3 is TGTGCCAGCAGCTCCCGCGTCGGACAGCGGACGGAGACCCAGTACTTC. The complete variable domain, with remaining parts taken from reference TRBV7-9 and TRBJ2-5, reads DTGVSQNPRHKITKRGQNVTFRCDPISEHNRLYWYRQTLGQGPEFLTYFQNEAQLEKSRLLSDRFSAERPKGSFSTLEIQRTEQGDSAMYLCASSSRVGQRTETQYFGPGTRLLVL.

The chain employs TRBV28 and TRBJ2-7, with TRBD1 matching over 9 bases. The CDR3 is made up of 15 amino acids. Germline values: CDR1 MDHEN, CDR2 SYDVKM. Trimming took 10 bases from V and 1 from J; bases not matched to a gene: 11. CDR3 nucleotide sequence: TGTGCCACCCTTCCTCCCGACAGGGGGTCCTACGAGCAGTACTTC. Its translation is CATLPPDRGSYEQYF.

This clone was observed a single time. Written as DNA, the CDR3 is TGTGCCAGCAGTTACCGAATCCCCACAAACACTGAAGCTTTCTTT. It is translated as CASSYRIPTNTEAFF. The chain is built from TRBV6-5 and TRBJ1-1; D gene ambiguous. CDR1 MNHEY and CDR2 SVGAGI come from the germline V gene. V was cut by 2 bases and J by 2 bases, with 12 bases left in between. The CDR3 extends over 15 amino acids.

The chain links TRBV15 to TRBJ2-1; weak D call: TRBD2 (6 bases). CDR3 size: 14 residues. Germline V gene data show CDR1 as LNHNV and CDR2 as YYDKDF (reference sequence). The V end was cut by 0 bases, the J end by 7 bases, with 10 bases between. In DNA form, the CDR3 reads TGTGCCACCAGCAGAGATTTGGGGGGAAATGAGCAGTTCTTC. It translates to CATSRDLGGNEQFF.

The chain uses TRBV7-9 and TRBJ2-2; D gene uncertain. Germline lookup yields CDR1 SEHNR and CDR2 FQNEAQ (reference sequence). V was clipped by 3 bases and J by 6 bases, with 14 bases between them. CDR3 length: 15 amino acids. The chain's CDR3 is CASSFHPESSGELFF. CDR3 in DNA: TGTGCCAGCAGCTTCCACCCCGAGTCCTCCGGGGAGCTGTTTTTT. Drawing the rest from reference TRBV7-9 and TRBJ2-2, the complete variable domain is DTGVSQNPRHKITKRGQNVTFRCDPISEHNRLYWYRQTLGQGPEFLTYFQNEAQLEKSRLLSDRFSAERPKGSFSTLEIQRTEQGDSAMYLCASSFHPESSGELFFGEGSRLTVL.

V and J are TRBV7-9 and TRBJ2-6; D unresolved. The CDR3 has 16 residues. With 0 bases removed from V and 2 bases from J, the gap between germline ends came to 8 bases. Germline V gene lookup returns CDR1 SEHNR and CDR2 FQNEAQ (reference sequence). The CDR3 nucleotides read TGTGCCAGCAGCTTAGCGCACTTAGCTGGGGCCAACGTCCTGACTTTC. It is translated as CASSLAHLAGANVLTF.

The genes are TRBV28 and TRBJ1-4, with D tentatively TRBD1 (6 bases). Germline CDR1 and CDR2: MDHEN and SYDVKM. V lost 7 bases and J lost 0, with 12 bases in between. The CDR3 length is 15 residues. The CDR3 coding sequence is TGTGCCAGCACCAGGACAGTTGCAACTAATGAAAAACTGTTTTTT. This translates into CASTRTVATNEKLFF. Using reference TRBV28 and TRBJ1-4 for the parts outside the CDR3, the full variable domain is DVKVTQSSRYLVKRTGEKVFLECVQDMDHENMFWYRQDPGLGLRLIYFSYDVKMKEKGDIPEGYSVSREKKERFSLILESASTNQTSMYLCASTRTVATNEKLFFGSGTQLSVL.

This clone came up a few times. The CDR3 sequence is CASSASTGGYEQYF. In nucleotides, the CDR3 is TGTGCCAGCAGTGCCTCGACAGGGGGCTACGAGCAGTACTTC. The V call is TRBV6-6, the J call TRBJ2-7, with 9 positions matching TRBD1. Per the germline V gene, CDR1 is MNHNY and CDR2 is SVGAGI (reference sequence). This CDR3 comprises 14 residues. Germline trimming cut 5 bases from V and 3 bases from J; bases unmatched to any gene: 5.

V and J are TRBV7-9 and TRBJ2-1; possibly TRBD2 for D (5 bases). V was clipped by 3 bases and J by 6 bases, with 12 bases between them. Germline assignment: CDR1 SEHNR and CDR2 FQNEAQ (reference sequence). The CDR3 has 14 residues. DNA for the CDR3: TGTGCCAGCAGCTTCGAACTAGATACCAATGAGCAGTTCTTC. Translating it yields CASSFELDTNEQFF.

Comment on this clone: One junction end does not reproduce the germline sequence, and a read error may be involved. This sample includes further DNA sequences coding for the same CDR3. The chain employs TRBV7-9 and TRBJ2-5, with a tentative D call TRBD1 (6 bases). Per the germline V gene, CDR1 is SEHNR and CDR2 is FQNEAQ (reference sequence). The CDR3 is 16 amino acids. CDR3 sequence (DNA): TGTGCCAGCAGCCTAGCCCCGGGACAAGGGGAAGAGACCCAGTACTTC. This codes for CASSLAPGQGEETQYF.

The table lists this clone with a few counts. The identical CDR3 is also encoded by other nucleotide sequences in the sample. The chain employs TRBV29-1 and TRBJ2-7; 9 bases map to TRBD1. The germline gives CDR1 SQVTM, CDR2 ANQGSEA. V lost 3 bases, J lost 3 bases, and 0 bases stayed unmatched. The CDR3 consists of 12 residues. CDR3 DNA: TGCAGCGTTGAGGGACAGGGCTACGAGCAGTACTTC. The encoded protein is CSVEGQGYEQYF.

This clone has just a few counts. The chain carries TRBV20-1 and TRBJ1-5; D gene uncertain. Trimming left V 6 bases short and J 7 bases short, with 7 bases between. The CDR3 contains 10 residues. CDR1 is DFQATT, CDR2 SNEGSKA, per germline (reference sequence). The CDR3: CSAAPQPQHF. The DNA of the CDR3 is TGCAGTGCCGCTCCACAGCCCCAGCATTTT.

DNA for the CDR3: TGTGCCAGCACCACAAACGGAGGGATCCAAGAGACCCAGTACTTC. As protein: CASTTNGGIQETQYF. The chain uses TRBV9 and TRBJ2-5, with a weak D call TRBD2 (6 bases). Germline lookup yields CDR1 SGDLS and CDR2 YYNGEE. The V end was cut by 6 bases, the J end by 1 base, with 16 bases between. The length of the CDR3 is 15 residues.

The V call is TRBV11-2, the J call TRBJ2-6, with D possibly TRBD2 on 7 matching bases. The germline CDR1 and CDR2 sequences are SGHAT and FQNNGV. The CDR3 is made up of 19 amino acids. Between the trimmed V and J ends, which lost 5 bases and 0 bases, there was a span of 20 bases. For the CDR3, the DNA is TGTGCCAGCAGCCAAGCGGGACACTTAGCTATCTCTGGGGCCAACGTCCTGACTTTC. Amino acids: CASSQAGHLAISGANVLTF.

This sequence joins TRBV4-3 and TRBJ2-7; perhaps D is TRBD1 or TRBD2 (5 bases each). Trimming shortened V by 0 bases and J by 3 bases, and 18 bases separated the two germline ends. The germline V gene has CDR1 LGHNA and CDR2 YSLEER. The CDR3 is made up of 17 amino acids. The CDR3 DNA follows: TGCGCCAGCAGCCAAGAAGAGATACGGGGCCGGAACTACGAGCAGTACTTC. Encoded protein: CASSQEEIRGRNYEQYF.

The CDR3: CSVGGVQGPSYGYTF. CDR3 bases: TGCAGCGTTGGGGGGGTACAGGGCCCTTCCTATGGCTACACCTTC. The chain uses TRBV29-1 and TRBJ1-2; tentative D call: TRBD1 (6 bases). The V end was cut by 4 bases, the J end by 4 bases, with 19 bases between. The CDR3 is 15 residues long. Germline CDR1 and CDR2: SQVTM and ANQGSEA.

The chain employs TRBV11-2 and TRBJ1-5; D is possibly TRBD1 (5 bases). V dropped 0 bases and J dropped 9 bases, with 15 bases sitting between them. Germline CDR1 reads SGHAT; CDR2 reads FQNNGV. The CDR3 runs to 15 residues. Here the CDR3 DNA reads TGTGCCAGCAGCTTAGATCCCCCTCCCGGGGGGCCCCAGCATTTT. Amino acid sequence: CASSLDPPPGGPQHF. Complete variable domain (other parts from reference TRBV11-2 and TRBJ1-5): EAGVAQSPRYKIIEKRQSVAFWCNPISGHATLYWYQQILGQGPKLLIQFQNNGVVDDSQLPKDRFSAERLKGVDSTLKIQPAKLEDSAVYLCASSLDPPPGGPQHFGDGTRLSIL.

V is TRBV5-5 and J is TRBJ2-6; 7 bases line up with TRBD2. Trimming at V came to 5 bases and at J to 3 bases, leaving 17 bases not matched to a gene. Germline loops: CDR1 SGHKS, CDR2 YYEKEE (reference sequence). The CDR3 contains 19 residues. This CDR3 is CASSQTPGLPSGGANVLTF. The CDR3 DNA is TGTGCCAGCAGTCAGACCCCGGGACTACCCTCCGGTGGGGCCAACGTCCTGACTTTC.

The V call is TRBV25-1, the J call TRBJ1-1, with D unresolved. The CDR3 extends over 13 amino acids. From germline, CDR1 is MGHDK and CDR2 SYGVNS. V lost 4 bases and J 4 bases, leaving 10 bases between the germline ends. For the CDR3, the DNA is TGTGCCAGCAGTGTAGGGCTCCTCACTGAAGCTTTCTTT. This translates into CASSVGLLTEAFF.

The chain employs TRBV30 and TRBJ2-7; D is perhaps TRBD1 (5 bases). Germline loops: CDR1 GTSNPN, CDR2 SVGIG (reference sequence). Deletions cut 4 bases from V and 2 bases from J, with 12 bases between. This CDR3 region has 13 residues. DNA for the CDR3: TGTGCCTGGAACCTAGGGGAAGCCTACGAGCAGTACTTC. It codes for CAWNLGEAYEQYF.

The gene calls are TRBV7-9 and TRBJ2-3, with 7 bases fitting TRBD2. V trimming: 8 bases; J trimming: 2 bases; junction bases outside the gene matches: 10. Germline V gives CDR1 SEHNR, CDR2 FQNEAQ (reference sequence). This CDR3 is 15 amino acids long. CDR3 sequence reads: CASYQLAEDTDTQYF. The CDR3 nucleotides read TGTGCCAGCTACCAGCTAGCGGAAGACACAGATACGCAGTATTTT.

J is TRBJ2-3 and V is TRBV7-9, with 9 nucleotides matching TRBD1. This CDR3 is 16 amino acids long. The germline V gene encodes CDR1 SEHNR and CDR2 FQNEAQ (reference sequence). The J segment lost 3 bases and the V segment lost 5 bases, leaving 9 bases of the junction unmatched. The CDR3 reads CASSKNRGQATDTQYF. CDR3 bases: TGTGCCAGCAGCAAGAACAGGGGGCAGGCAACAGATACGCAGTATTTT.

The V call is TRBV27, the J call TRBJ2-7, with D hard to call. V dropped 4 bases and J dropped 5 bases, with 15 bases sitting between them. Germline V gives CDR1 MNHEY, CDR2 SMNVEV (reference sequence). The length of the CDR3 is 14 residues. The CDR3 nucleotides read TGTGCCAGCAGTTGGGCAGACTCCCCAAACGAGCAGTACTTC. Protein: CASSWADSPNEQYF.

The V and J genes are TRBV7-8 and TRBJ2-7, with 11 bases lining up with TRBD2. Germline V gene sequence: CDR1 SGHVS, CDR2 FQNEAQ. The V and J ends lost 1 base and 4 bases, in that order; junction bases with no gene match: 6. This CDR3 has 16 amino acids. In DNA form, the CDR3 reads TGTGCCAGCAGCTTAGTGCCTAGCGGGAGGTTGTACGAGCAGTACTTC. This sequence encodes CASSLVPSGRLYEQYF.

The chain carries TRBV30 and TRBJ2-7, with D possibly being TRBD2 (5 bases). The length of the CDR3 is 13 residues. Trimming left V 2 bases short and J 2 bases short, with 10 bases between. The germline V gene encodes CDR1 GTSNPN and CDR2 SVGIG (reference sequence). In nucleotides, the CDR3 is TGTGCCTGGAGTTTGAGGGCACCCTACGAGCAGTACTTC. This sequence encodes CAWSLRAPYEQYF.

About this clone: This sample also contains other DNA sequences that code for the same CDR3. This chain connects TRBV6-5 to TRBJ2-7, with D unclear. CDR1 is MNHEY, CDR2 SVGAGI, per germline. V dropped 2 bases and J dropped 2 bases, with 7 bases sitting between them. This CDR3 comprises 13 residues. CDR3: CASSYGGTYEQYF. In DNA, the CDR3 is TGTGCCAGCAGTTACGGCGGTACCTACGAGCAGTACTTC.